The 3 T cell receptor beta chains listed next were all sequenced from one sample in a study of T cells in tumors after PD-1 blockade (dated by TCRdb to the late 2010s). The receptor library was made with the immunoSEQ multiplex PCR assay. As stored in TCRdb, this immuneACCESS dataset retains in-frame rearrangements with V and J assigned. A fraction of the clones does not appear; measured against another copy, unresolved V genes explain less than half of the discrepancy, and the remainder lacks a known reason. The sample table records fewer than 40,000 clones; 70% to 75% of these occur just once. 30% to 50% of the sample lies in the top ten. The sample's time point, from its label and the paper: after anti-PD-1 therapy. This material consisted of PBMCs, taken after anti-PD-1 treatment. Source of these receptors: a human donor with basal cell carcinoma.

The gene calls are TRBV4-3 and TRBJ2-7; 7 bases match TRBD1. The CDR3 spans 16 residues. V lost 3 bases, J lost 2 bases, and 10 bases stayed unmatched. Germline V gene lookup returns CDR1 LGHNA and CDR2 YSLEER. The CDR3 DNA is TGCGCCAGCAGCCAGGAATGGGACAGTGGGGCCTACGAGCAGTACTTC. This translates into CASSQEWDSGAYEQYF.

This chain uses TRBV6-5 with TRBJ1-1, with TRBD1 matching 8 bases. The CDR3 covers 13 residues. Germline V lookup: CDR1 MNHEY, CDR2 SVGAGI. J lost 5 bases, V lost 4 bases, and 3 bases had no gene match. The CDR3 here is CASSSTGVTEAFF. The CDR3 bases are TGTGCCAGCAGTTCGACAGGGGTGACTGAAGCTTTCTTT.

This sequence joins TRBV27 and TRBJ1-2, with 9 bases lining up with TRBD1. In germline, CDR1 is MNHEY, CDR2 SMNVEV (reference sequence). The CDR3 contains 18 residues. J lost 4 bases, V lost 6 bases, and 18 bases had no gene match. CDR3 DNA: TGTGCCAGCAGCACCAATATATGGGGACAGGGAACTCCCTATGGCTACACCTTC. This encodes CASSTNIWGQGTPYGYTF.